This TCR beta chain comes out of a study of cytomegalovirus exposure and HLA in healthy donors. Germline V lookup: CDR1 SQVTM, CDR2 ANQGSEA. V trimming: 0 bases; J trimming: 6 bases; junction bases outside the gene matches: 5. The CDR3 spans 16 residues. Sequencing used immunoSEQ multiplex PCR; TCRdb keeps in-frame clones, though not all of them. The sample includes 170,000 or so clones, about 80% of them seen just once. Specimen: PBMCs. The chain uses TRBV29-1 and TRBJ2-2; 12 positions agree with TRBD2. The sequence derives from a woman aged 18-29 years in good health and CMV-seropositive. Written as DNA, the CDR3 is TGCAGCGTTGAAGACCCCGGACTAGCGGGGCCCGGGGAGCTGTTTTTT. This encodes CSVEDPGLAGPGELFF.